This T cell receptor (beta chain) is drawn from a study of blood T cell repertoires in COVID-19. About the research overall: PBMCs, B-cell-depleted T cells, or T cells provided the cDNA or gDNA that made up the material.

V dropped 2 bases and J dropped 0; count of bases not matched to a gene: 9. This CDR3 spans 19 amino acids. CDR1 and CDR2 from the germline V gene are SGHTA and FQGNSA. In the original analysis: How many nucleated cells were present was estimated from reference gene primer amplification. The assay was immunoSEQ multiplex PCR, and TCRdb's table has in-frame clones only and misses some. V, J and clone size are those of that table, while D and trimming were read from the DNA. The sample has around 450,000 clones; around 87% are singletons. In terms of age and location, participants ranged from roughly 18 to 90 years and lived in roughly 22 US areas. Participant reports of clinical history set cohort assignment.

The rearrangement links TRBV7-2 to TRBJ1-5; the match to TRBD1 covers 11 bases. The sequenced material came from PBMCs or T cells enriched from blood (not recorded which). The sequence came from a young woman who had recovered from COVID-19. The CDR3: CASSLSRDRGSYSNQPQHF. Here the CDR3 DNA reads TGTGCCAGCAGCTTATCGCGGGACAGGGGGTCATATAGCAATCAGCCCCAGCATTTT.